Here is one T cell receptor (beta chain) with its context. Its antigen is undetermined. This sample is drawn from a study of shared clonotypes between healthy human individuals. Study-wide results and caveats: It was expected that sequencing depth would affect clonotype sharing among donors.

This CDR3 comprises 16 residues. Trimming cost V 9 bases and J 1 base; bases outside gene matches: 12. Germline V gives CDR1 SEHNR, CDR2 FQNEAQ (reference sequence). Some 30,000 T cell genomes (approximately 0.2 ug DNA) went into each sorted-subset replicate. The method was immunoSEQ multiplex PCR; TCRdb's version includes in-frame clones alone and lacks a portion of them. The profile covers about 120,000 clones, with around 68% appearing a single time and about a quarter taken by the ten largest. The genes are TRBV7-9 and TRBJ1-1; TRBD1 agrees at 9 bases. The sequence was obtained from a woman aged 30 to 39 in good health. The sample was memory CD8+ T cells sorted from blood. The subset is: CD45RO+ cells pooled with CCR7-negative TemRA cells. The CDR3 region has the DNA TGTGCCAGTTCAATCATTCCGGGACAGGGGAACACTGAAGCTTTCTTT. It codes for CASSIIPGQGNTEAFF.